This T cell receptor (beta chain) was observed in a study of identifying expanded T cells in peripheral blood. This clone was detected once. Profiling relied on immunoSEQ multiplex PCR, and the TCRdb table lists in-frame clones only, not all of them. The repertoire includes under 150,000 clones, approximately 80% of them detected once, and 2.5% to 4% sits in the top ten. Trimming cost V 2 bases and J 2 bases, with 15 bases left between them. From germline, CDR1 is GTSNPN and CDR2 SVGIG (reference sequence). This CDR3 spans 15 amino acids. The rearrangement uses TRBV30 and TRBJ1-1; D is possibly TRBD1 (5 bases). The clonotype was recovered from a person aged 18-69 years in good health. The source material was blood. The CDR3 nucleotides are TGTGCCTGGAGTAGGGGCTCAGGACCTAACACTGAAGCTTTCTTT. This codes for CAWSRGSGPNTEAFF. The full variable domain, rest sourced from reference TRBV30 and TRBJ1-1, is SQTIHQWPATLVQPVGSPLSLECTVEGTSNPNLYWYRQAAGRGLQLLFYSVGIGQISSEVPQNLSASRPQDRQFILSSKKLLLSDSGFYLCAWSRGSGPNTEAFFGQGTRLTVV.